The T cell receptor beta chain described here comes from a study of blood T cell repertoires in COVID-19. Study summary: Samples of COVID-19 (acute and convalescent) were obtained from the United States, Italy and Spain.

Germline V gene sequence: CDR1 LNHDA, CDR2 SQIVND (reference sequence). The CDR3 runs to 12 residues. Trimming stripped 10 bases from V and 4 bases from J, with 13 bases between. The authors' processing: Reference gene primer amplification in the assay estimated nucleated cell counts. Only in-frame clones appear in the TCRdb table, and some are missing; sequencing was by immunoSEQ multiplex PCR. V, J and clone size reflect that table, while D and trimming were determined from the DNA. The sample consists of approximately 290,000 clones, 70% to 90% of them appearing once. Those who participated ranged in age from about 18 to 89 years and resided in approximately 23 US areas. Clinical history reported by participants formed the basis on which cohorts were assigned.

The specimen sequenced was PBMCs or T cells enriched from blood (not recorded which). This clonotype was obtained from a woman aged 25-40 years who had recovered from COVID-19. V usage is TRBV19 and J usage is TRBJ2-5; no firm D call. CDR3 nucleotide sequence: TGTGCCACACACGACAATCGAGAGACCCAGTACTTC. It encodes CATHDNRETQYF. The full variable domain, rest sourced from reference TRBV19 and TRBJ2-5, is DGGITQSPKYLFRKEGQNVTLSCEQNLNHDAMYWYRQDPGQGLRLIYYSQIVNDFQKGDIAEGYSVSREKKESFPLTVTSAQKNPTAFYLCATHDNRETQYFGPGTRLLVL.